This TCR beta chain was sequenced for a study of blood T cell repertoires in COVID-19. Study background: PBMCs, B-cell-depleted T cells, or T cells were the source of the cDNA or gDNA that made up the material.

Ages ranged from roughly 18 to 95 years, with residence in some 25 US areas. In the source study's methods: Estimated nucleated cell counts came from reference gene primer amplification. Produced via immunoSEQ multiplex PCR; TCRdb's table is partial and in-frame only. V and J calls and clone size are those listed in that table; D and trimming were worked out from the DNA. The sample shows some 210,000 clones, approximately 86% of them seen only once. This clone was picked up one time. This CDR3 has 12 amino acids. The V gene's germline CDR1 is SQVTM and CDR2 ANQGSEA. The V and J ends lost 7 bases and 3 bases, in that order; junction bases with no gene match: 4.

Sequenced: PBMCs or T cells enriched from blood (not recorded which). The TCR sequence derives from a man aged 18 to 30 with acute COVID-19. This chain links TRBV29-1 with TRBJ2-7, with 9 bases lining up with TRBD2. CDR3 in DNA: TGCAGCGCCCTAGCGGGATACTACGAGCAGTACTTC. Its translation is CSALAGYYEQYF.